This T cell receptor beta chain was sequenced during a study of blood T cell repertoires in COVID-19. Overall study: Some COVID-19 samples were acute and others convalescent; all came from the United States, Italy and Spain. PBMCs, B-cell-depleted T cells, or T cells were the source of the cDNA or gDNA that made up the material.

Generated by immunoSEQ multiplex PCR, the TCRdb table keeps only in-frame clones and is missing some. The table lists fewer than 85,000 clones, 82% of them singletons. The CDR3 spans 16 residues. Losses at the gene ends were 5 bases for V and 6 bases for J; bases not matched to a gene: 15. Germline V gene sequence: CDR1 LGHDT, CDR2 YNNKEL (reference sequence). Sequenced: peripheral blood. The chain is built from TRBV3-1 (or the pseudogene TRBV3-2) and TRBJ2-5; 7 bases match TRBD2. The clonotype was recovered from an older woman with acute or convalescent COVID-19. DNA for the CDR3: TGTGCCAGCAGCTTCTGGCGGGAGAAACGTACGAAGACCCAGTACTTC. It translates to CASSFWREKRTKTQYF.